These T cell receptor beta chains were read from a single sample in a study of blood T cell repertoires in COVID-19. The repertoire was sequenced with immunoSEQ multiplex PCR; TCRdb's copy has only in-frame clones and lacks some. Of approximately 280,000 clones listed, 82% are singletons. The sequenced sample was PBMCs or T cells enriched from blood (not recorded which). The origin of the receptors is a man between 40 and 49 years old who had been exposed to COVID-19. Each CDR3 is given with its conserved first and last residue. The D gene is left open where the match is weak. Size is omitted from some rows. Given values are once, few, many or a class for expanded clones.

>TRBD2|NA|TRBV11-2|TRBJ2-1
CASRTSGRGWGNEQFF
TGTGCCAGCCGGACTAGCGGGAGAGGTTGGGGCAATGAGCAGTTCTTC
>NA|NA|TRBV7-3|TRBJ2-1
CASSLGGGRTYNEQFF
TGTGCCAGCAGCCTCGGGGGCGGGAGAACCTACAATGAGCAGTTCTTC
>TRBD2|NA|TRBV2|TRBJ2-1
CANPGRQAETSGSSHEQFF
TGTGCCAACCCCGGGCGGCAGGCGGAGACTAGCGGGAGTAGCCATGAGCAGTTCTTC
>NA|once|TRBV6-5|TRBJ1-1
CASSYSSGRLNTEAFF
TGTGCCAGCAGTTACTCTTCCGGGAGATTGAACACTGAAGCTTTCTTT
>TRBD2|NA|TRBV9|TRBJ2-3
CASSATSGERGIFTDTQYF
TGTGCCAGCAGCGCCACATCAGGGGAGCGGGGGATATTCACAGATACGCAGTATTTT
>TRBD1|NA|TRBV19|TRBJ1-3
CATDRVYTIYF
TGTGCCACTGACAGGGTGTACACCATATATTTT
>NA|NA|TRBV19|TRBJ1-2
CASRRADYGYTF
TGTGCCAGTAGGAGGGCTGACTATGGCTACACCTTC
>TRBD1|NA|TRBV27|TRBJ1-2
CASSFGQGIHGYTF
TGTGCCAGCAGTTTCGGACAGGGGATACATGGCTACACCTTC
>NA|NA|TRBV7-2|TRBJ2-7
CASSLSVAATYEQYF
TGTGCCAGCAGCTTATCGGTAGCGGCTACCTACGAGCAGTACTTC
>NA|NA|TRBV24-1|TRBJ2-3
CATSGTGPTDTQYF
TGTGCCACCAGTGGTACAGGGCCCACAGATACGCAGTATTTT
>NA|NA|TRBV5-1|TRBJ2-1
CASSGIADPSTFF
TGCGCCAGCAGCGGGATAGCGGATCCCAGCACGTTCTTC
>NA|NA|TRBV7-8|TRBJ1-3
CASSPGGTGNTIYF
TGTGCCAGCAGCCCCGGGGGTACTGGAAACACCATATATTTT
>NA|NA|TRBV7-3|TRBJ2-1
CASSPRGGTIEQFF
TGTGCCAGCAGCCCTCGCGGCGGGACGATTGAGCAGTTCTTC
>NA|NA|TRBV7-9|TRBJ2-7
CASSLDGGSSYEQYF
TGTGCCAGCAGCTTAGATGGGGGGAGCTCCTACGAGCAGTACTTC
>TRBD2|NA|TRBV30|TRBJ2-3
CAWSVTSGTDTQYF
TGTGCCTGGAGCGTGACTAGCGGCACAGATACGCAGTATTTT
>NA|NA|TRBV10-3|TRBJ1-2
CAISESGGNYGYTF
TGTGCCATCAGTGAGTCGGGCGGGAACTATGGCTACACCTTC
>NA|NA|TRBV5-1|TRBJ2-7
CASSLAPANSYEQYF
TGCGCCAGCAGCTTGGCCCCAGCGAATTCCTACGAGCAGTACTTC
>TRBD2|NA|TRBV6-5|TRBJ2-1
CASSKRDPNEQFF
TGTGCCAGCAGTAAGCGGGACCCCAATGAGCAGTTCTTC
>TRBD1|NA|TRBV7-7|TRBJ1-1
CASSSTGGARMNTEAFF
TGTGCTAGCAGCTCAACAGGGGGCGCCCGGATGAACACTGAAGCTTTCTTT
>NA|NA|TRBV19|TRBJ2-3
CASSLGATGYTQYF
TGTGCCAGTAGTTTGGGGGCAACGGGATATACGCAGTATTTT
>TRBD2|few|TRBV7-9|TRBJ2-1
CASSYRAGASYNEQFF
TGTGCCAGCAGCTATAGAGCGGGAGCCTCCTACAATGAGCAGTTCTTC
>TRBD2|NA|TRBV24-1|TRBJ2-3
CATSDLGLAGTDTQYF
TGTGCCACCAGTGACCTGGGACTAGCGGGCACAGATACGCAGTATTTT
>NA|NA|TRBV12-3/TRBV12-4|TRBJ1-2
CASSYESYGYTF
TGTGCCAGCTCCTACGAGAGCTATGGCTACACCTTC
>NA|NA|TRBV10-3|TRBJ2-3
CAISGGRSSSTDTQYF
TGTGCCATCAGTGGTGGGAGGAGCTCTAGCACAGATACGCAGTATTTT
>NA|NA|TRBV5-1|TRBJ1-3
CASSLEQDFGNTIYF
TGCGCCAGCAGCTTGGAACAGGATTTTGGAAACACCATATATTTT
>NA|NA|TRBV19|TRBJ2-5
CASGPAAGRETQYF
TGTGCCAGTGGACCCGCTGCGGGAAGGGAGACCCAGTACTTC
>TRBD2|NA|TRBV9|TRBJ2-1
CASSGSGLAGGEQFF
TGTGCCAGCAGCGGATCGGGACTAGCGGGTGGTGAGCAGTTCTTC
>NA|NA|TRBV25-1|TRBJ1-4
CASSEYGGGKLFF
TGTGCCAGCAGTGAATATGGGGGGGGAAAACTGTTTTTT
>TRBD2|NA|TRBV12-5|TRBJ2-3
CASGPPPGLAGGDYRADTQYF
TGTGCTAGTGGCCCTCCTCCGGGACTAGCGGGAGGCGACTATAGGGCAGATACGCAGTATTTT
>TRBD1|few|TRBV29-1|TRBJ2-2
CSVPGTGGFGELFF
TGCAGCGTGCCCGGGACAGGGGGGTTCGGGGAGCTGTTTTTT
>NA|NA|TRBV28|TRBJ1-6
CASIMGSSYNSPLHF
TGTGCCAGCATTATGGGGAGCTCCTATAATTCACCCCTCCACTTT
>TRBD1|NA|TRBV27|TRBJ1-2
CASSPTGHGYTF
TGTGCCAGCAGCCCGACAGGGCATGGCTACACCTTC
>NA|few|TRBV9|TRBJ1-1
CASSVVGGEAFF
TGTGCCAGCAGCGTAGTTGGCGGTGAAGCTTTCTTT
>TRBD2|NA|TRBV5-4|TRBJ2-3
CASSYRLAADTQYF
TGTGCCAGCAGCTATCGACTAGCTGCAGATACGCAGTATTTT
>NA|NA|TRBV5-3|TRBJ2-7
CARRVGRDSPPWEQYF
TGTGCCAGACGCGTAGGCCGGGACTCCCCACCTTGGGAGCAGTACTTC
>NA|once|TRBV6-9|TRBJ2-7
CASSFPGSHYEQYF
TGTGCCAGCAGTTTTCCCGGGAGCCACTACGAGCAGTACTTC